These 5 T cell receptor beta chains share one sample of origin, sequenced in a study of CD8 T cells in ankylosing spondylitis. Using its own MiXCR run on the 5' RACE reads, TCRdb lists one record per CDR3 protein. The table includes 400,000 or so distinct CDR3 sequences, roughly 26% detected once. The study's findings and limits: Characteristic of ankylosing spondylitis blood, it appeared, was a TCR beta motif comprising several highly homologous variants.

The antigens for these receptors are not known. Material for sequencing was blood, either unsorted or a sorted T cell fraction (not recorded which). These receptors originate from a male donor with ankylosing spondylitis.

The CDR3 sequence: CAISDLSGGNYEQYF. CDR3 nucleotide sequence: TGTGCCATCAGTGACCTTAGCGGGGGAAACTACGAGCAGTACTTC. The chain carries TRBV10-3 and TRBJ2-7, with TRBD2 identical over 9 bases. Germline CDR1 reads ENHRY; CDR2 reads SYGVKD. The CDR3 is 15 amino acids. V lost 3 bases and J lost 3; bases outside the gene matches: 6.

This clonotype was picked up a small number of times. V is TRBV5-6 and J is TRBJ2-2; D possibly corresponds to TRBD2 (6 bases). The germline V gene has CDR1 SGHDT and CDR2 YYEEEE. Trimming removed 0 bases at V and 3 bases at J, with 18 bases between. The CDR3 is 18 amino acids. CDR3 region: CASSLVFKTGGHTGELFF. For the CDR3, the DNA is TGTGCCAGCAGCTTGGTGTTTAAAACAGGAGGGCACACCGGGGAGCTGTTTTTT.

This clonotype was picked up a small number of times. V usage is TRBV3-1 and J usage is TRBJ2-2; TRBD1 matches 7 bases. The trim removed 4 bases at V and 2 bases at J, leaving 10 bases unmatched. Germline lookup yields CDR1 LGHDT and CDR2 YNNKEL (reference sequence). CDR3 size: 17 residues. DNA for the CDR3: TGTGCCAGCAGCCGAATCACGGGACAGATCAACACCGGGGAGCTGTTTTTT. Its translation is CASSRITGQINTGELFF. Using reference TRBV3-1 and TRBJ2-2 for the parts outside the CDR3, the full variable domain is DTAVSQTPKYLVTQMGNDKSIKCEQNLGHDTMYWYKQDSKKFLKIMFSYNNKELIINETVPNRFSPKSPDKAHLNLHINSLELGDSAVYFCASSRITGQINTGELFFGEGSRLTVL.

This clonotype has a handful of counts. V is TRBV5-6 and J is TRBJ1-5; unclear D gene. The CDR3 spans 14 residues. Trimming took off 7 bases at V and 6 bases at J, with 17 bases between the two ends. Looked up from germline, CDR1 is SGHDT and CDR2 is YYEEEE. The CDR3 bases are TGTGCCAGCTCTTTAGGGTATGAAGGTCAGCCCCAGCATTTT. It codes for CASSLGYEGQPQHF.

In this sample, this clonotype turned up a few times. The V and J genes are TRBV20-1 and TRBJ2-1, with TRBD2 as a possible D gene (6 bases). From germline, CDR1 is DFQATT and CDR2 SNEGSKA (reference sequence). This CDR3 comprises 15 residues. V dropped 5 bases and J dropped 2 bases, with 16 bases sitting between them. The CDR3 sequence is CSALHGGETYNEQFF. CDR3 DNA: TGCAGTGCTCTCCACGGCGGGGAAACCTACAATGAGCAGTTCTTC.